This is a list of T cell receptor beta chains from one sample in a study of T cells in Graves' hyperthyroidism and ophthalmopathy. TCRdb called the multiplex PCR reads again in MiXCR, with one record for every CDR3 protein. The sample has 500,000 to 600,000 distinct CDR3 sequences, around 42% seen once. Sequenced: peripheral blood or thyroid tissue (not recorded which). These receptors came from a woman aged 18-29 years with Graves' hyperthyroidism. CDR3s include the opening cysteine and the closing phenylalanine or tryptophan. D genes are given only for firm matches. Only some rows state a clone size, as once, few, many or a class for expanded clones.

TRBJ1-5 TRBV29-1 NA NA TGCAGCGACTACGGGAGCAATCAGCCCCAGCATTTT CSDYGSNQPQHF
TRBJ1-2 TRBV9 NA NA TGTGCCAGCAGCGTTAGCTTTGGCTACACCTTC CASSVSFGYTF
TRBJ2-2 TRBV7-2 many NA TGTGCCAGCAGCCAGGGACGGGCCACCGGGGAGCTGTTTTTT CASSQGRATGELFF
TRBJ1-5 TRBV6-5 many NA TGTGCCAGCAGGGCGCAGGGAGGGATCCAGCCCCAGCATTTT CASRAQGGIQPQHF
TRBJ1-3 TRBV5-6 many NA TGTGCCAGCAGCTTGACTACAGGGATGGTTTTTGGAAACACCATATATTTT CASSLTTGMVFGNTIYF
TRBJ1-6 TRBV13 many NA TGTGCCAGCAGCTTAGGGGATGCTAATTCACCCCTCCACTTT CASSLGDANSPLHF
TRBJ2-7 TRBV10-3 many TRBD1 TGTGCCATCAGGGATGGGACAGGGGTTTCCTACGAGCAGTACTTC CAIRDGTGVSYEQYF
TRBJ1-2 TRBV7-8 NA TRBD1 TGTGCCAGCAGCGTCCCCCGACAGGGCGACTACACCTTC CASSVPRQGDYTF
TRBJ1-2 TRBV29-1 NA NA TGCAGCGTCGCGGGGACAAACGGCTACACCTTC CSVAGTNGYTF
TRBJ1-2 TRBV6-5 many NA TGTGCCAGCAGTTACTACCCACCCTCAGGGGAGGGTGGCTACACCTTC CASSYYPPSGEGGYTF
TRBJ2-2 TRBV2 many NA TGTGCCAGCAGTGTTGAGCCAGCGACGAACACCGGGGAGCTGTTTTTT CASSVEPATNTGELFF
TRBJ1-1 TRBV10-3 NA NA TGTGCCATCAGTGACCCGGTACTGAACACTGAAGCTTTCTTT CAISDPVLNTEAFF
TRBJ2-2 TRBV12-3/TRBV12-4 NA NA TGTGCCAGCAGTTTGGGGACCCGGCGACTAGGGGAGCTGTTTTTT CASSLGTRRLGELFF
TRBJ1-2 TRBV5-6 many NA TGTGCCAGCAGCTTTGAGGGATCGGGCTACACCTTC CASSFEGSGYTF
TRBJ1-6 TRBV20-1 many NA TGCAGTGCTAGTTTTGGTTGGCAGGGGAGTTCACCCCTCCACTTT CSASFGWQGSSPLHF
TRBJ2-1 TRBV9 NA TRBD2 TGTGCCAGCAGCGTACTCGGGACGGGACTAAACAATGAGCAGTTCTTC CASSVLGTGLNNEQFF
TRBJ2-5 TRBV6-5 many NA TGTGCCAGCAGTTACCTAGGCCAAGAGACCCAGTACTTC CASSYLGQETQYF
TRBJ2-7 TRBV25-1 NA TRBD1 TGTGCCAGCAGTGATTACTCCGACAGGGACAATGAGCAGTACTTC CASSDYSDRDNEQYF
TRBJ2-1 TRBV24-1 few NA TGTGCCACCAGTGATTTTACGAGAGGGGCAGCCTACAATGAGCAGTTCTTC CATSDFTRGAAYNEQFF
TRBJ2-6 TRBV20-1 NA TRBD2 TGCGGTGCTAGGACTCTCGGGAGGACCACCGGGGCCAACGTCCCGACTTTC CGARTLGRTTGANVPTF
TRBJ1-5 TRBV25-1 NA NA TGTGCCAGTGAGGGTGGCAATCAGCCCCAGCATTTT CASEGGNQPQHF
TRBJ2-2 TRBV24-1 many TRBD1 TGTGCCACCAGTGATTCACGAAGGGGGCGAGACGGGGAGCTGTTTTTT CATSDSRRGRDGELFF
TRBJ1-1 TRBV15 NA NA TGTGCCACCAGCAGCACGGGACCGAACACTGAAGCTTTCTTT CATSSTGPNTEAFF
TRBJ1-2 TRBV11-1 NA NA TGTGCCAGCAGTCCTCCTTGGGGATCGAACTATGGCTACACCTTC CASSPPWGSNYGYTF
TRBJ2-5 TRBV20-1 NA TRBD2 TGCAGTGCTAGAGGGATACTAGCGGGAGCCCAAGAGACCCAGTACTTC CSARGILAGAQETQYF
TRBJ2-6 TRBV7-9 NA NA TGTGCCAGCAGCTTAGCAGGGGAGCGCCCACTCTCTGGGGCCAACGTCCTGACTTTC CASSLAGERPLSGANVLTF
TRBJ1-5 TRBV10-3 NA TRBD1 TGTGCCATCAGCGGACAGGGGACAGGGCCCCAGCATTTT CAISGQGTGPQHF
TRBJ2-5 TRBV10-3 NA NA TGTGCCGTCGTCTTAGGTGGGACCCAGTACTTC CAVVLGGTQYF
TRBJ2-2 TRBV9 NA NA TGTGCCAGCAGCGCGGGAAGCGGGGAGCTGTTTTTT CASSAGSGELFF
TRBJ2-2 TRBV20-1 NA TRBD1 TGCAGTGCCCCCGGACAGGGGAACACCGGGGAGCTGTTTTTT CSAPGQGNTGELFF
TRBJ2-1 TRBV10-2 NA TRBD2 TGCGCCAGCCGATGGTCTAGCGGGAGAGACGAGCAGTTCTTC CASRWSSGRDEQFF
TRBJ1-1 TRBV29-1 many NA TGCAGCGCACTGAGAGGGGGCACTGAAGCTTTCTTT CSALRGGTEAFF
TRBJ2-5 TRBV10-2 many TRBD2 TGCGCCAGCAGTGAGTCTAGCGGGAGACAAGAGACCCAGTACTTC CASSESSGRQETQYF
TRBJ1-2 TRBV10-3 NA TRBD1 TGTGCCATCAGTGACACAACAGGGGACGGCTACACCTTC CAISDTTGDGYTF
TRBJ1-4 TRBV7-8 NA NA TGTGCCAGCAGCATCTGGACTAATGAAAAACTGTTTTTT CASSIWTNEKLFF
TRBJ2-7 TRBV12-3/TRBV12-4 many NA TGTGCCAGCAGTTTATGGGCGGACAGTACCTCCTACGAGCAGTACTTC CASSLWADSTSYEQYF
TRBJ2-3 TRBV3-1 NA NA TGTGCCAGCAGCCTCCTCACACCGAGGACAGATACGCAGTATTTT CASSLLTPRTDTQYF
TRBJ2-6 TRBV6-4 many NA TGTGCCAGCAGTGACTCGGCGGCCTCCTACTCTGGGGCCAACGTCCTGACTTTC CASSDSAASYSGANVLTF